Detailed here is one T cell receptor beta chain. This clone's antigen is unknown. Base qualities are not provided; no much larger clone lies one nucleotide away. CDR3 length: 16 amino acids, cysteine to phenylalanine. Of the read, only the CDR3 DNA is kept; its 48 bases are in frame from base 1. From a lookup of the germline V gene, CDR1 and CDR2 are SQVTM and ANQGSEA. The junction shows trimming of 5 bases on V and 3 bases on J, plus 20 bases between the germline ends. The data derive from a study of OX40 agonist ivuxolimab in advanced cancers. Background on the whole study: Ivuxolimab was an agonistic, fully human IgG2 monoclonal antibody directed against OX40 (CD134), a costimulatory receptor. The paper reports the monotherapy dose-escalation portion (N of about 51 patients) of the phase I ivuxolimab trial. Patients were allowed to have had prior anti-PD-1, anti-PD-L1 or anti-CTLA-4 therapy, and around 43% of the dose-escalation patients had been treated with checkpoint inhibitors. Intravenous ivuxolimab was administered to patients every 2 weeks at six dose levels: 0.01, 0.1, 0.3, 1.5, 3 and 10 mg/kg. Of the approximately 53 patients in dose escalation, 19 had hepatocellular carcinoma, roughly 15 had melanoma, 9 had renal cell carcinoma and 9 had head and neck cancer. In the dose-escalation cohort, around four fifths of patients were male, and the mean age was around 65 years with a range of roughly 20 to 79. The purpose of peripheral TCRbeta sequencing was to test whether ivuxolimab changed TCR sequence diversity and led to clonal T-cell expansion. Partial responses occurred in three dose-escalation patients: two with cutaneous melanoma and one with hepatocellular carcinoma.

Patients with autoimmune disease history or receiving systemic immunosuppression were excluded from the trial. Peripheral blood for TCR sequencing was collected from all dose cohorts at baseline, on cycle 4 day 1, and on cycle 7 day 1. The samples were drawn from a first-in-human, open-label, multicenter phase I dose-escalation trial of ivuxolimab. Adults with locally advanced or metastatic melanoma, renal cell carcinoma, hepatocellular carcinoma or head and neck squamous cell carcinoma were enrolled in the trial. CD4+ and CD8+ T cells were sorted separately from peripheral blood before TCR sequencing. For sequencing of the TCRbeta CDR3 region, genomic DNA was extracted from the sorted cells. The immunoSEQ Assay was used to sequence the TCRbeta CDR3 regions. Not all clones reach the TCRdb copy of this immuneACCESS table, which keeps in-frame sequences only. Checked studies attribute under half of the gap to unresolved V genes and leave the rest unexplained. Across this sample there are 76,000 or so clones, with roughly 93% seen only once. About 6.6% of the sample goes to the ten largest clones.

Paper-wide results and their limitations: In the 0.1-3.0 mg/kg groups, partial responders had among the lowest normalized peripheral clonal expansion, particularly in CD8+ T cells. After ivuxolimab, more expanded clones were found on average in CD8+ T cells than in CD4+ T cells. The antigen specificity of the clonally expanded peripheral T cells was not determined. Low levels of normalized T-cell clonal expansion were also shown by some nonresponding patients. At doses of 0.1 to 3.0 mg/kg, clonal expansion of both CD4+ and CD8+ T cells in blood was seen between baseline and week 6.

The TCR originated in an adult with an advanced solid tumor such as melanoma, head and neck, liver or kidney cancer. This chain joins TRBV29-1 to TRBJ2-1, with TRBD1 tentatively as D gene (5 bases match). Sequenced here: CD4+ or CD8+ T cells sorted from blood, sampled in a trial of the OX40 agonist ivuxolimab. The CDR3 in this case is CSVITPQAGHYNEQFF. The nucleotide sequence reads as follows: TGCAGCGTTATCACCCCCCAGGCAGGGCACTACAATGAGCAGTTCTTC.